This T cell receptor beta chain was found in a study of control samples from healthy donors and cancer patients. Sequencing was performed with immunoSEQ multiplex PCR; in TCRdb, only in-frame clones are kept and a portion is missing. The table lists just under 75,000 clones, roughly 84% of them singletons, with just under 4% in the top ten. Germline V gene lookup returns CDR1 LNHDA and CDR2 SQIVND (reference sequence). This CDR3 has 12 residues. Between the trimmed V and J ends, which lost 6 bases and 2 bases, there was a span of 8 bases. This clonotype originated in a woman aged 50 to 65 in good health. The sequenced material came from blood. V is TRBV19 and J is TRBJ2-7; D perhaps matches TRBD2 (5 bases). The CDR3 loop reads CASRAGTYEQYF. The CDR3 DNA reads as TGTGCCAGTAGAGCCGGGACCTACGAGCAGTACTTC.